Listed here are 32 T cell receptor beta chains from one sample, sequenced in a study of regulatory T cells in long-lasting Graves disease. Time point denoted: newly diagnosed GD, antithyroid drugs for less than 3 months. From RNA extracted from PBMCs, the TCR library was made. Arm-PCR of CDR3 regions and iRepertoire HTBI primers were the basis on which TCR beta libraries were built. TCRdb called the multiplex PCR reads again in MiXCR, with one record for every CDR3 protein. The top ten hold around a quarter of the sample, which has 400,000 to 650,000 distinct CDR3 sequences, roughly 16% seen once. Separately, the same data were catalogued under a study of T cells in Graves' hyperthyroidism and ophthalmopathy.

The starting material was peripheral blood mononuclear cells (PBMCs), obtained at new diagnosis, from a patient treated with antithyroid drugs. The receptors come from a woman aged 35-60 years with Graves disease.

About this clonotype itself: Just one base apart from a much larger clone, this may be a read error. The chain employs TRBV20-1 and TRBJ2-7; D remains ambiguous. V was shortened by 5 bases and J by 7 bases, with 9 bases between the two germline ends. CDR3 length: 10 amino acids. Per the germline V gene, CDR1 is DFQATT and CDR2 is SNEGSKA (reference sequence). CDR3 in amino acids: CSAGVNEQYF. The CDR3 coding sequence is TGCAGTGCTGGGGTCAATGAGCAGTACTTC.

This clonotype has a count of ten or more. This rearrangement joins TRBV12-3 or TRBV12-4 to TRBJ2-7; 13 bases align to TRBD2. The CDR3 consists of 14 residues. J was trimmed by 6 bases and V by 5 bases; bases with no gene match: 4. This chain's CDR3 is CASSPGTSGVEQYF. The CDR3 DNA is TGTGCCAGCAGTCCTGGGACTAGCGGGGTCGAGCAGTACTTC.

This clonotype was found many times. V is TRBV7-2 and J is TRBJ2-7; no reliable D call. The CDR3 covers 12 residues. Germline V CDR1 and CDR2: SGHTA, FQGNSA. Trimming removed 5 bases at V and 6 bases at J, with 11 bases between. The DNA for the CDR3 is TGTGCCAGCAGCCCATACTTAGCCGAGCAGTACTTC. As protein: CASSPYLAEQYF. Full variable domain (rest looked up from reference TRBV7-2 and TRBJ2-7): GAGVSQSPSNKVTEKGKDVELRCDPISGHTALYWYRQSLGQGLEFLIYFQGNSAPDKSGLPSDRFSAERTGGSVSTLTIQRTQQEDSAVYLCASSPYLAEQYFGPGTRLTVT.

This clonotype was picked up many times. CDR3 protein: CASSPGTLYNEQFF. The DNA for the CDR3 is TGTGCCAGCAGTCCTGGGACCCTGTACAATGAGCAGTTCTTC. The rearrangement links TRBV28 to TRBJ2-1; D may correspond to TRBD1 or TRBD2 (5 bases each). The CDR3 runs 14 residues. The germline gives CDR1 MDHEN, CDR2 SYDVKM. V lost 5 bases and J lost 4, with 12 bases in between.

This clonotype has only a few counts. This chain uses TRBV20-1 with TRBJ2-3; the D is unclear. The CDR3 consists of 12 residues. Looked up from germline, CDR1 is DFQATT and CDR2 is SNEGSKA (reference sequence). V lost 0 bases to trimming and J lost 14 bases, with 15 bases between them. The CDR3 reads CSARDSVTRPYF. DNA of the CDR3: TGCAGTGCTAGAGATAGTGTAACCAGACCGTATTTT.

The chain uses TRBV29-1 and TRBJ1-1; D is unresolved. Trimming stripped 8 bases from V and 1 base from J, with 8 bases between. This CDR3 region has 11 residues. The germline V gene encodes CDR1 SQVTM and CDR2 ANQGSEA. For the CDR3, the DNA is TGCAGCACGCGACAGAACACTGAAGCTTTCTTT. Translated: CSTRQNTEAFF.

This clonotype was recorded a few times. The V and J genes are TRBV18 and TRBJ1-3; D gene uncertain. This CDR3 contains 15 residues. V was cut by 0 bases and J by 2 bases, with 8 bases left in between. Germline lookup yields CDR1 KGHSH and CDR2 LQKENI. The CDR3 DNA sequence: TGTGCCAGCTCACCACCCTCACAGCCTGGAAACACCATATATTTT. Translating it yields CASSPPSQPGNTIYF.

This clonotype appeared many times. The chain joins TRBV3-1 to TRBJ1-1; unclear D gene. Trimming removed 0 bases at V and 6 bases at J, with 8 bases between. From germline, CDR1 is LGHDT and CDR2 YNNKEL (reference sequence). CDR3 length equals 13 residues. The DNA of the CDR3 is TGTGCCAGCAGCCAAGACCCTGGAGCTGAAGCTTTCTTT. Translating gives CASSQDPGAEAFF.

This chain joins TRBV5-5 and TRBJ2-3, with D perhaps matching TRBD1 (6 bases). In germline, CDR1 is SGHKS, CDR2 YYEKEE (reference sequence). There are 14 residues in the CDR3. Trimming shortened V by 4 bases and J by 3 bases, and 12 bases separated the two germline ends. The CDR3 region has the DNA TGTGCCAGCAGCCCCCAGGGGACGACAGATACGCAGTATTTT. Its protein product is CASSPQGTTDTQYF.

This clonotype was detected ten times or more. V and J are TRBV5-1 and TRBJ2-3; maybe TRBD2 (5 bases). This CDR3 comprises 15 residues. The V and J ends lost 0 bases and 1 base respectively, with 9 bases between them. Germline V gene sequence: CDR1 SGHRS, CDR2 YFSETQ. The CDR3 sequence: CASSLGREGTDTQYF. The CDR3 nucleotides read TGCGCCAGCAGCTTGGGCCGGGAAGGCACAGATACGCAGTATTTT.

There are many counts of this clonotype. The chain couples TRBV3-1 to TRBJ2-1, with D hard to call. This CDR3 spans 14 amino acids. Germline V gives CDR1 LGHDT, CDR2 YNNKEL (reference sequence). V lost 1 base and J lost 4, with 8 bases in between. As DNA, the CDR3 is TGTGCCAGCAGCCAAGGAGTGGTTTACAATGAGCAGTTCTTC. Protein sequence: CASSQGVVYNEQFF.

This clonotype was observed many times. This chain joins TRBV12-3 or TRBV12-4 and TRBJ2-3; 13 bases are a match to TRBD2. The CDR3 has 15 residues. After removal of 8 bases from V and 1 base from J, the junction contained 3 bases not matched to a gene. The CDR3 is CASGGTSGGTDTQYF. As DNA, the CDR3 is TGTGCCAGCGGAGGGACTAGCGGGGGCACAGATACGCAGTATTTT.

V gene TRBV4-1 combines with J gene TRBJ2-2; either TRBD1 or TRBD2 may supply D (6 bases each). Germline assignment: CDR1 MGHRA and CDR2 YSYEKL. Trimming stripped 2 bases from V and 6 bases from J, with 16 bases between. The CDR3 extends over 16 amino acids. CDR3: CASSQRGQGGAGELFF. In DNA, the CDR3 is TGCGCCAGCAGCCAACGGGGGCAGGGTGGGGCCGGGGAGCTGTTTTTT.

The sample holds many counts of this clonotype. The chain links TRBV12-3 or TRBV12-4 to TRBJ1-3; D is unresolved. V gave up 10 bases and J gave up 5 bases, with 15 bases separating them. This CDR3 is 13 amino acids long. CDR3 sequence reads: CAKAVGNRNTIYF. The DNA of the CDR3 is TGTGCCAAAGCGGTGGGGAATAGAAACACCATATATTTT.

With regard to this clonotype: A much larger clonotype is one base distant, so this may be a read error. Lacking the conserved final phenylalanine or tryptophan, this CDR3 likely reflects a read error. V and J are TRBV3-1 and TRBJ1-5; possibly TRBD1 for D (5 bases). Between the trimmed V and J ends, which lost 4 bases and 3 bases, there was a span of 13 bases. Germline-derived CDR1 and CDR2 are LGHDT and YNNKEL (reference sequence). The CDR3 loop spans 15 amino acids. CDR3 sequence: CASSRGGGTNQPQHL. The CDR3 bases are TGTGCCAGCAGCCGTGGGGGGGGGACCAATCAGCCCCAGCATCTT.

This clonotype was detected only a few times. J is TRBJ2-2 and V is TRBV11-2; no reliable D call. The V gene lost 2 bases and the J gene lost 2 bases, with 15 bases spanning the gap. Per germline, CDR1 SGHAT and CDR2 FQNNGV. The CDR3 extends over 17 amino acids. The CDR3 DNA sequence: TGTGCCAGCAGCTTACCCGTACCCAGGCCAAACACCGGGGAGCTGTTTTTT. Translating gives CASSLPVPRPNTGELFF.

This clonotype was counted a few times. The rearrangement joins TRBV5-1 to TRBJ2-5; the D is unclear. The V gene's germline CDR1 is SGHRS and CDR2 YFSETQ. Deletions cut 0 bases from V and 5 bases from J, with 11 bases between. The CDR3 has 14 amino acids. The CDR3 nucleotides are TGCGCCAGCAGCTTGGTTCCGATAGGGGAGACCCAGTACTTC. This translates into CASSLVPIGETQYF.

This clonotype was seen at least ten times. The chain recombines TRBV7-2 with TRBJ2-3; 13 bases agree with TRBD2. The CDR3 is 16 amino acids. In germline, CDR1 is SGHTA, CDR2 FQGNSA. The V and J ends lost 3 bases and 6 bases, in that order; junction bases with no gene match: 6. The CDR3 spells CASSFRLAGGRDTQYF. The CDR3 DNA reads as TGTGCCAGCAGCTTCCGACTAGCGGGGGGAAGGGATACGCAGTATTTT.

This clonotype showed up many times. V usage is TRBV6-1 and J usage is TRBJ2-7, with 7 bases aligning to TRBD1. V dropped 7 bases and J dropped 3; count of bases not matched to a gene: 9. The CDR3 consists of 14 residues. Germline lookup yields CDR1 MNHNS and CDR2 SASEGT. In nucleotides, the CDR3 is TGTGCCAGCACCTCCGTAGGGGGCATCTACGAGCAGTACTTC. Translating it yields CASTSVGGIYEQYF.

This chain links TRBV7-2 with TRBJ2-1; maybe TRBD1 (5 bases). Per germline, CDR1 SGHTA and CDR2 FQGNSA. The V end lost 2 bases, the J end lost 3 bases, and 8 bases lay between the germline ends. The CDR3 spans 14 residues. DNA of the CDR3: TGTGCCAGCAGCTTAAATAGGGGCTACAATGAGCAGTTCTTC. Protein product: CASSLNRGYNEQFF.

The chain couples TRBV9 to TRBJ1-6, with D possibly matching TRBD1 (5 bases). The germline V and J ends were trimmed by 0 bases and 7 bases, with 14 bases remaining between them. From germline, CDR1 is SGDLS and CDR2 YYNGEE. This CDR3 spans 16 amino acids. The CDR3 coding sequence is TGTGCCAGCAGCGTAGCTAGCAGGGTGGGAAATTCACCCCTCCACTTT. It yields the protein CASSVASRVGNSPLHF. Full variable domain (remainder filled in from reference TRBV9 and TRBJ1-6): DSGVTQTPKHLITATGQRVTLRCSPRSGDLSVYWYQQSLDQGLQFLIQYYNGEERAKGNILERFSAQQFPDLHSELNLSSLELGDSALYFCASSVASRVGNSPLHFGNGTRLTVT.

This clonotype was observed at least ten times. The CDR3 here is CASSPAYEQYF. In DNA form, the CDR3 reads TGTGCCAGCAGCCCCGCCTACGAGCAGTACTTC. This chain links TRBV7-9 with TRBJ2-7; the D is unclear. The length of the CDR3 is 11 residues. Germline lookup yields CDR1 SEHNR and CDR2 FQNEAQ (reference sequence). The V end lost 5 bases, the J end lost 2 bases, and 4 bases lay between the germline ends.

The chain uses TRBV6-1 and TRBJ2-7; either TRBD1 or TRBD2 may supply D (7 bases each). The germline gives CDR1 MNHNS, CDR2 SASEGT. The CDR3 has 14 amino acids. Trimming removed 8 bases at V and 2 bases at J, with 16 bases between. CDR3 nucleotides: TGTGCCAGCCTAAGCAGGGGGGGGACCTACGAGCAGTACTTC. Protein sequence: CASLSRGGTYEQYF.

This clonotype was detected a few times. The chain combines TRBV18 with TRBJ1-2, with 7 bases matching TRBD1. This CDR3 has 16 amino acids. The V gene end was trimmed by 3 bases and the J gene end by 7 bases; junction bases not matched to a gene: 14. Germline lookup yields CDR1 KGHSH and CDR2 LQKENI. The CDR3 DNA follows: TGTGCCAGCTCACCTTCCCAGGGGGATTGGATTCGTGGCTACACCTTC. Protein: CASSPSQGDWIRGYTF.

This clonotype has a count of ten or more. The V gene is TRBV3-1, the J gene TRBJ1-1, with D perhaps matching TRBD1 (5 bases). This CDR3 is built from 13 residues. Germline V gene lookup returns CDR1 LGHDT and CDR2 YNNKEL (reference sequence). V shed 0 bases and J shed 8 bases, with 10 bases lying between them. CDR3 sequence reads: CASSQDMRGEAFF. The DNA of the CDR3 is TGTGCCAGCAGCCAAGATATGCGGGGCGAAGCTTTCTTT.

At least ten counts were recorded for this clonotype. This chain connects TRBV20-1 to TRBJ2-7; D is uncertain. The V gene's germline CDR1 is DFQATT and CDR2 SNEGSKA (reference sequence). V shed 0 bases and J shed 1 base, with 10 bases lying between them. This CDR3 region has 14 residues. CDR3 DNA: TGCAGTGCTAGAGATTCCGGGTTTTCCTACGAGCAGTACTTC. It translates to CSARDSGFSYEQYF.

This clonotype was counted ten times or more. The rearrangement links TRBV5-1 to TRBJ2-3; TRBD2 aligns across 9 bases. J was trimmed by 6 bases and V by 4 bases; bases with no gene match: 6. CDR1 and CDR2 from the germline V gene are SGHRS and YFSETQ. The CDR3 contains 14 residues. The CDR3 nucleotides read TGCGCCAGCAGCCACTTAGCGGGGGAGGATACGCAGTATTTT. This sequence encodes CASSHLAGEDTQYF.

V gene TRBV6-1 combines with J gene TRBJ1-2, with 7 bases identical to TRBD1. Losses at the gene ends were 6 bases for V and 8 bases for J; bases not matched to a gene: 12. Looked up from germline, CDR1 is MNHNS and CDR2 is SASEGT. The CDR3 is made up of 14 amino acids. In DNA, the CDR3 is TGTGCCAGCAGGGGGGGGACAGCGGGCCAGGGCTACACCTTC. Its protein is CASRGGTAGQGYTF.

This clonotype came up many times. V is TRBV20-1 and J is TRBJ1-2; 7 bases match TRBD1. In germline, CDR1 is DFQATT, CDR2 SNEGSKA (reference sequence). After removal of 2 bases from V and 5 bases from J, the junction contained 5 bases not matched to a gene. The CDR3 extends over 13 amino acids. CDR3 sequence (DNA): TGCAGTGCTAGAAAAGAGGGACAGTATGGCTACACCTTC. As protein: CSARKEGQYGYTF.

The J gene is TRBJ2-7, the V gene TRBV4-1; tentatively, D is TRBD1 or TRBD2 (5 bases each). Trimming removed 0 bases at V and 7 bases at J, with 10 bases between. The CDR3 runs 13 residues. CDR1 and CDR2 from the germline V gene are MGHRA and YSYEKL. In nucleotides, the CDR3 is TGCGCCAGCAGCCAAGATGAAGGGGAGGAGCAGTACTTC. Translation gives CASSQDEGEEQYF.

This clonotype was recorded at least ten times. The chain links TRBV3-1 to TRBJ2-5; no clear D gene. The CDR3 length is 15 residues. Between the trimmed V and J ends, which lost 0 bases and 5 bases, there was a span of 13 bases. Germline assignment: CDR1 LGHDT and CDR2 YNNKEL (reference sequence). The chain's CDR3 is CASSQDSERSETQYF. The CDR3, as DNA: TGTGCCAGCAGCCAAGATTCCGAGAGGTCGGAGACCCAGTACTTC.

In DNA form, the CDR3 reads TGCGCCAGCAGCCAGGGAGACAGGCGAACCTACAATGAGCAGTTCTTC. Translation: CASSQGDRRTYNEQFF. The chain has TRBV4-1 and TRBJ2-1; weak D call: TRBD1 (6 bases). This CDR3 has 16 amino acids. From germline, CDR1 is MGHRA and CDR2 YSYEKL. V dropped 3 bases and J dropped 2 bases, with 14 bases sitting between them.